This T cell receptor beta chain was obtained from a study of PD-1 blockade in classical Hodgkin lymphoma. Looking at the study overall: Every 2 weeks, patients got 3 mg/kg intravenous nivolumab.

This clone was detected once. CDR3 length equals 13 residues. The V and J ends lost 5 bases and 6 bases respectively, with 11 bases between them. CDR1 MNHNY and CDR2 SVGAGI come from the germline V gene (reference sequence). Clones were sequenced by immunoSEQ multiplex PCR, and TCRdb holds only the in-frame ones, with some missing. The sample comprises about 26,000 clones, roughly 62% of which are singletons, and 12% rests with the top ten. No patient escaped relapse after autologous stem cell transplantation, and brentuximab vedotin exposure varied. Sequenced here: peripheral blood mononuclear cells (PBMCs), sampled before the second cycle of nivolumab. The sequence derives from a human donor with classical Hodgkin lymphoma. This chain joins TRBV6-6 and TRBJ1-5, with D perhaps TRBD1 (5 bases). The CDR3 spells CASSRQRGQPQHF. CDR3 bases: TGTGCCAGCAGTCGACAGCGGGGTCAGCCCCAGCATTTT.